This is a list of T cell receptor beta chains from one sample in a study of shared clonotypes between healthy human individuals. Generated by immunoSEQ multiplex PCR, the TCRdb table keeps only in-frame clones and is missing some. Of about 510,000 clones listed, over 60% are singletons. The sample taken for sequencing was PBMCs. The receptor set was obtained from a woman between 40 and 50 years old in good health. Some clones in this sample may be carry-over from other donors' samples. CDR3s include the opening cysteine and the closing phenylalanine or tryptophan. A D gene is named only where the DNA matches it firmly. Not all rows give a size; the values are once, few, many and, for expanded clones, a class.

CDR3 protein	CDR3 DNA	V gene	J gene	D gene	clone size
CASTYRTGPYEQYF	TGTGCCAGCACCTATAGGACAGGGCCCTACGAGCAGTACTTC	TRBV2	TRBJ2-7	TRBD1	-
CASSRPVDEQYF	TGTGCCAGCAGTAGACCCGTGGACGAGCAGTACTTC	TRBV28	TRBJ2-7	-	-
CAWSRGERNYGYTF	TGTGCCTGGAGTAGGGGCGAGAGGAACTATGGCTACACCTTC	TRBV30	TRBJ1-2	-	few
CSVEGGEGENTGELFF	TGCAGCGTTGAAGGGGGGGAAGGTGAGAACACCGGGGAGCTGTTTTTT	TRBV29-1	TRBJ2-2	-	-
CASSLHGSGRGENEQFF	TGTGCCAGCAGCTTACATGGTAGCGGGAGGGGGGAGAATGAGCAGTTCTTC	TRBV11-2	TRBJ2-1	TRBD2	-
CASSLDRGQVDEQYF	TGCGCCAGCAGCTTGGACAGGGGGCAGGTGGACGAGCAGTACTTC	TRBV5-1	TRBJ2-7	TRBD1	-
CASSLAGGPYNEQFF	TGTGCCAGCAGTTTAGCGGGAGGGCCCTACAATGAGCAGTTCTTC	TRBV6-6	TRBJ2-1	TRBD2	-
CASSPGRVRSSGYTF	TGTGCCAGCTCACCAGGGCGGGTACGGTCAAGTGGCTACACCTTC	TRBV18	TRBJ1-2	-	once
CASSEVYLGNTIYF	TGTGCCAGCAGTGAAGTATACCTTGGAAACACCATATATTTT	TRBV6-1	TRBJ1-3	-	few
CASSFGSNPYEQYF	TGTGCCAGCAGCTTTGGATCCAACCCCTACGAGCAGTACTTC	TRBV11-2	TRBJ2-7	-	-
CASKYRATDTQYF	TGTGCCAGCAAGTACAGAGCCACAGATACGCAGTATTTT	TRBV6-5	TRBJ2-3	-	-
CASMDSGNTIYF	TGTGCCAGCATGGACTCTGGAAACACCATATATTTT	TRBV6-6	TRBJ1-3	-	-
CAWSVETYGELFF	TGTGCCTGGAGTGTAGAAACTTACGGGGAGCTGTTTTTT	TRBV30	TRBJ2-2	-	-
CAGLAPNEQFF	TGTGCCGGACTAGCCCCCAATGAGCAGTTCTTC	TRBV2	TRBJ2-1	TRBD2	few
CASRDSANTGELFF	TGCGCCAGCAGGGACAGCGCAAACACCGGGGAGCTGTTTTTT	TRBV10-2	TRBJ2-2	-	-
CASSYTDTQYF	TGTGCCAGCAGCTACACAGATACGCAGTATTTT	TRBV7-2	TRBJ2-3	-	-
CASSLAGNYEQYF	TGCGCCAGCAGCCTAGCGGGAAACTACGAGCAGTACTTC	TRBV5-1	TRBJ2-7	TRBD2	-
CASSQDSRTQRGEQYF	TGCGCCAGCAGCCAAGACTCAAGGACGCAGAGGGGCGAGCAGTACTTC	TRBV4-1	TRBJ2-7	-	many
CASSLASDYEQYF	TGCGCCAGCAGCTTGGCGTCAGACTACGAGCAGTACTTC	TRBV5-1	TRBJ2-7	-	-
CASSSPGQGSTNYGYTF	TGTGCCAGCAGTTCCCCGGGACAGGGATCTACTAACTATGGCTACACCTTC	TRBV28	TRBJ1-2	TRBD1	-
CASSEDYGYTF	TGCGCCAGCAGCGAGGACTATGGCTACACCTTC	TRBV5-1	TRBJ1-2	-	-
CASSLGAYGYTF	TGTGCCAGCAGCTTAGGGGCATATGGCTACACCTTC	TRBV7-9	TRBJ1-2	-	-
CASSLWGGNYGYTF	TGTGCCAGCAGTTTATGGGGGGGAAACTATGGCTACACCTTC	TRBV28	TRBJ1-2	-	-
CAWSRAGVDGYTF	TGTGCCTGGAGTAGGGCAGGGGTCGATGGCTACACCTTC	TRBV30	TRBJ1-2	-	-
CASSLWAGTDTQYF	TGTGCCAGCAGCTTATGGGCAGGCACAGATACGCAGTATTTT	TRBV7-3	TRBJ2-3	-	-
CASSDRGNYGYTF	TGTGCCAGCAGTGATCGGGGAAACTATGGCTACACCTTC	TRBV25-1	TRBJ1-2	-	-
CASSLMTGSSTDTQYF	TGTGCCAGCAGCCTAATGACAGGGTCTAGCACAGATACGCAGTATTTT	TRBV4-2	TRBJ2-3	TRBD1	few